Shown below are 30 T cell receptor beta chains from a single sample sequenced in a study of memory CD4+ T cells and cytomegalovirus serostatus. Single viable CD3+CD4+CD8-CD45RO+ cells were sorted as the memory CD4+ T cells. Produced via immunoSEQ multiplex PCR; TCRdb's table is partial and in-frame only. The sample has about 48,000 clones, about three quarters seen once. Sequencing was carried out using memory CD4+ T cells from blood. The origin of the receptors is an adult in good health and CMV-seronegative.

V usage is TRBV9 and J usage is TRBJ1-2, with 10 bases aligning to TRBD1. Trimming removed 4 bases from V and 7 bases from J; junction bases left unmatched: 7. The CDR3 consists of 14 residues. Germline loops: CDR1 SGDLS, CDR2 YYNGEE. In DNA, the CDR3 is TGTGCCAGCAGCTCCGGGACAGGGGAGACTGGCTACACCTTC. This sequence encodes CASSSGTGETGYTF. Filled out from reference TRBV9 and TRBJ1-2, the complete variable domain reads DSGVTQTPKHLITATGQRVTLRCSPRSGDLSVYWYQQSLDQGLQFLIQYYNGEERAKGNILERFSAQQFPDLHSELNLSSLELGDSALYFCASSSGTGETGYTFGSGTRLTVV.

In this sample, this clone turned up once. The chain is built from TRBV10-2 and TRBJ1-2; the D is unclear. V was trimmed by 6 bases and J by 3 bases, leaving 11 bases between them. CDR1 and CDR2 (germline): WSHSY, SAAADI. The CDR3 runs to 13 residues. CDR3 sequence reads: CASSDPRHYGYTF. The CDR3, as DNA: TGCGCCAGCAGCGATCCAAGACACTATGGCTACACCTTC.

The chain has TRBV2 and TRBJ1-6, with D possibly matching TRBD1 (5 bases). Trimming left V 7 bases short and J 2 bases short, with 12 bases between. Germline V gene sequence: CDR1 SNHLY, CDR2 FYNNEI. The CDR3 covers 15 residues. CDR3 amino acids: CASTPTEPYNSPLHF. As DNA, the CDR3 is TGTGCCAGCACCCCGACAGAACCCTATAATTCACCCCTCCACTTT. Based on the CDR3 plus reference TRBV2 and TRBJ1-6, the full variable domain is EPEVTQTPSHQVTQMGQEVILRCVPISNHLYFYWYRQILGQKVEFLVSFYNNEISEKSEIFDDQFSVERPDGSNFTLKIRSTKLEDSAMYFCASTPTEPYNSPLHFGNGTRLTVT.

The rearrangement uses TRBV29-1 and TRBJ2-7, with 10 positions matching TRBD1. There are 15 residues in the CDR3. Trimming took 4 bases from V and 2 from J; bases not matched to a gene: 8. Germline V gene lookup returns CDR1 SQVTM and CDR2 ANQGSEA. CDR3 DNA: TGCAGCGTTGTGTTGGGACAGGGGAAGGCCTACGAGCAGTACTTC. Protein product: CSVVLGQGKAYEQYF.

The chain recombines TRBV7-2 with TRBJ1-2; maybe TRBD1 (5 bases). The V end was cut by 5 bases, the J end by 6 bases, with 22 bases between. Germline V gene sequence: CDR1 SGHTA, CDR2 FQGNSA. This CDR3 region has 16 residues. The CDR3 is CASSARGQTGGNGYTF. CDR3 in DNA: TGTGCCAGCAGCGCCAGAGGGCAGACGGGGGGGAATGGCTACACCTTC.

The rearrangement joins TRBV5-1 to TRBJ2-3; a weak D match, TRBD2 (6 bases). Germline-derived CDR1 and CDR2 are SGHRS and YFSETQ. The CDR3 extends over 15 amino acids. Deletions cut 2 bases from V and 0 bases from J, with 10 bases between. CDR3 nucleotides: TGCGCCAGCAGCTTCGGGACTTCTAGCACAGATACGCAGTATTTT. Encoded protein: CASSFGTSSTDTQYF.

CDR3 region: CASSRTGANYGYTF. CDR3 DNA: TGTGCCAGCAGTCGGACAGGGGCTAACTATGGCTACACCTTC. J is TRBJ1-2 and V is TRBV7-2, with TRBD1 identical over 9 bases. The CDR3 contains 14 residues. V lost 6 bases, J lost 0 bases, and 2 bases stayed unmatched. Germline values: CDR1 SGHTA, CDR2 FQGNSA.

The chain is built from TRBV21-1 and TRBJ2-2; TRBD1, the table's D call, was not compared with the DNA. TRBV21-1 is a documented pseudogene. This CDR3 is 15 amino acids long. In DNA, the CDR3 is TGTGCCAGCAGCTCCCGGGACAGTTACACCGGGGAGCTGTTTTTT. This gives the protein CASSSRDSYTGELFF.

The table lists this clone with a few counts. The V call is TRBV19, the J call TRBJ1-2, with D unresolved. This CDR3 region has 16 residues. V was pared by 1 base and J by 2 bases, with 14 bases between. Germline V CDR1 and CDR2: LNHDA, SQIVND (reference sequence). The CDR3 bases are TGTGCCAGTAGTATAGCAACTTTGGAGGGCAACTATGGCTACACCTTC. Amino acids: CASSIATLEGNYGYTF.

This clone is termed medium-sized. The chain employs TRBV28 and TRBJ1-1; no firm D call. The germline gives CDR1 MDHEN, CDR2 SYDVKM. V was trimmed by 2 bases and J by 0 bases, leaving 10 bases between them. The CDR3 covers 15 residues. The CDR3 spells CASSLGGSMNTEAFF. The CDR3 nucleotides read TGTGCCAGCAGTTTAGGCGGCAGCATGAACACTGAAGCTTTCTTT.

The chain links TRBV7-9 to TRBJ1-4; 7 bases map to TRBD1. Losses at the gene ends were 4 bases for V and 4 bases for J; bases not matched to a gene: 3. The CDR3 covers 14 residues. The germline V gene encodes CDR1 SEHNR and CDR2 FQNEAQ (reference sequence). The chain's CDR3 is CASSWTGNNEKLFF. The CDR3 bases are TGTGCCAGCAGCTGGACAGGAAATAATGAAAAACTGTTTTTT. The complete variable domain, with remaining parts taken from reference TRBV7-9 and TRBJ1-4, reads DTGVSQNPRHKITKRGQNVTFRCDPISEHNRLYWYRQTLGQGPEFLTYFQNEAQLEKSRLLSDRFSAERPKGSFSTLEIQRTEQGDSAMYLCASSWTGNNEKLFFGSGTQLSVL.

The V and J genes are TRBV28 and TRBJ2-2, with TRBD2 as a possible D gene (6 bases). V was cut by 6 bases and J by 0 bases, with 11 bases left in between. This CDR3 is 15 amino acids long. Germline CDR1 and CDR2: MDHEN and SYDVKM. CDR3 sequence (DNA): TGTGCCAGCAGAGGTGGGGGGACGAACACCGGGGAGCTGTTTTTT. It translates to CASRGGGTNTGELFF.

The V gene is TRBV27, the J gene TRBJ1-1; 8 positions agree with TRBD1. From germline, CDR1 is MNHEY and CDR2 SMNVEV (reference sequence). This CDR3 is 15 amino acids long. With V trimmed by 5 bases and J by 4 bases, 9 bases remained unmatched. CDR3 sequence: CASSTWTGRFTEAFF. As DNA, the CDR3 is TGTGCCAGCAGTACGTGGACAGGGCGTTTCACTGAAGCTTTCTTT.

The chain carries TRBV6-5 and TRBJ2-5; 7 nucleotides agree with TRBD2. There are 13 residues in the CDR3. CDR1 is MNHEY and CDR2 is SVGAGI in the germline V gene. The V segment lost 4 bases and the J segment 4 bases; nucleotides outside the gene matches: 3. The CDR3 DNA is TGTGCCAGCAGTTCGGCGGGGGTAGAGACCCAGTACTTC. Its translation: CASSSAGVETQYF.

This clone occurred once. The V gene is TRBV7-8, the J gene TRBJ1-2, with TRBD1 as a possible D gene (6 bases). The CDR3 has 16 residues. V was clipped by 5 bases and J by 6 bases, with 22 bases between them. Germline loops: CDR1 SGHVS, CDR2 FQNEAQ. The CDR3 bases are TGTGCCAGCAGCAACGGGGGGGGCCAGTGGAGGAATGGCTACACCTTC. The encoded protein is CASSNGGGQWRNGYTF.

In regard to this clone: The identical CDR3 is also encoded by other nucleotide sequences in the sample. J is TRBJ1-4 and V is TRBV18; D possibly corresponds to TRBD1 (5 bases). The CDR3 sequence is 15 residues long. Trimming cost V 3 bases and J 0 bases, with 8 bases left between them. CDR1 is KGHSH and CDR2 is LQKENI in the germline V gene. The chain's CDR3 is CASSPDRATNEKLFF. The CDR3 DNA sequence: TGTGCCAGCTCACCCGACAGAGCAACTAATGAAAAACTGTTTTTT.

This clone was detected only a few times. The V gene is TRBV6-1, the J gene TRBJ2-7, with TRBD1 identical over 10 bases. The germline V gene encodes CDR1 MNHNS and CDR2 SASEGT. The CDR3 extends over 14 amino acids. J lost 4 bases, V lost 6 bases, and 6 bases had no gene match. CDR3 residues: CASRPGQGSYEQYF. CDR3 DNA: TGTGCCAGCAGGCCGGGACAGGGGTCTTACGAGCAGTACTTC.

The gene calls are TRBV7-9 and TRBJ2-3; 7 bases agree with TRBD2. The V and J ends lost 3 bases and 7 bases, in that order; junction bases with no gene match: 16. The CDR3 is made up of 17 amino acids. Germline V lookup: CDR1 SEHNR, CDR2 FQNEAQ (reference sequence). The DNA for the CDR3 is TGTGCCAGCAGCTTGGGGGGGTACAGCTCCCTTGTCCATACGCAGTATTTT. This translates into CASSLGGYSSLVHTQYF. The entire variable domain, with the rest obtained from reference TRBV7-9 and TRBJ2-3, is as follows: DTGVSQNPRHKITKRGQNVTFRCDPISEHNRLYWYRQTLGQGPEFLTYFQNEAQLEKSRLLSDRFSAERPKGSFSTLEIQRTEQGDSAMYLCASSLGGYSSLVHTQYFGPGTRLTVL.

The chain couples TRBV25-1 to TRBJ1-1; D is perhaps TRBD1 (5 bases). V lost 4 bases and J 10 bases, leaving 13 bases between the germline ends. This CDR3 spans 12 amino acids. CDR1 and CDR2 (germline): MGHDK, SYGVNS. The CDR3, as DNA: TGTGCCAGCAGTGCACTTCGAGGGGCAGCTTTCTTT. It codes for CASSALRGAAFF.

The chain joins TRBV27 to TRBJ1-5; no firm D call. V lost 6 bases and J 3 bases, leaving 18 bases between the germline ends. The CDR3 loop spans 16 amino acids. Germline CDR1 and CDR2: MNHEY and SMNVEV (reference sequence). In DNA, the CDR3 is TGTGCCAGCAGAGCCCTACGGGATCGGGTCAATCAGCCCCAGCATTTT. This translates into CASRALRDRVNQPQHF.

The chain links TRBV18 to TRBJ1-2; TRBD1 matches 7 bases. Germline CDR1 and CDR2: KGHSH and LQKENI. The CDR3 is 12 amino acids. V lost 4 bases to trimming and J lost 6 bases; unmatched junction nucleotides: 2. CDR3 in amino acids: CASSRQGDGYTF. The CDR3 coding sequence is TGTGCCAGCTCACGACAGGGCGATGGCTACACCTTC.

This clone was recorded once. The V gene is TRBV2, the J gene TRBJ2-7; D is unclear. Germline CDR1 and CDR2: SNHLY and FYNNEI. The V gene lost 5 bases and the J gene lost 6 bases, with 8 bases spanning the gap. The CDR3 covers 11 residues. CDR3 residues: CASSFKSEQYF. Here the CDR3 DNA reads TGTGCCAGCAGTTTTAAGAGCGAGCAGTACTTC.

By proportion, this clone is medium-sized. This chain joins TRBV4-1 and TRBJ1-4; 7 nucleotides agree with TRBD1. The ends lost 4 bases at V and 3 bases at J; junction bases unmatched: 11. The CDR3 totals 17 residues. CDR1 is MGHRA and CDR2 is YSYEKL in the germline V gene. The CDR3 DNA sequence: TGCGCCAGCAGCCCCTACTTACGACAGGGAGCTAATGAAAAACTGTTTTTT. This encodes CASSPYLRQGANEKLFF.

The chain employs TRBV7-2 and TRBJ2-5; D remains ambiguous. Per the germline V gene, CDR1 is SGHTA and CDR2 is FQGNSA. The CDR3 sequence is 12 residues long. The V end lost 3 bases, the J end lost 4 bases, and 6 bases lay between the germline ends. Here the CDR3 DNA reads TGTGCCAGCAGCTTTCGGCGAGAGACCCAGTACTTC. Translated, it gives CASSFRRETQYF.

This clone was found once. This chain's CDR3 is CASSVSGANVLTF. The CDR3, as DNA: TGTGCCAGCAGCGTCTCTGGGGCCAACGTCCTGACTTTC. This chain joins TRBV2 and TRBJ2-6; no clear D gene. Germline assignment: CDR1 SNHLY and CDR2 FYNNEI. The CDR3 totals 13 residues. Trimming took 6 bases from V and 0 from J, leaving 3 bases between them. The full variable domain, its missing parts supplied by reference TRBV2 and TRBJ2-6, is EPEVTQTPSHQVTQMGQEVILRCVPISNHLYFYWYRQILGQKVEFLVSFYNNEISEKSEIFDDQFSVERPDGSNFTLKIRSTKLEDSAMYFCASSVSGANVLTFGAGSRLTVL.

The count of this clone is one. V and J are TRBV29-1 and TRBJ1-3; 7 nucleotides match TRBD1. CDR3 length: 13 amino acids. The ends lost 6 bases at V and 6 bases at J; junction bases unmatched: 8. Germline V gives CDR1 SQVTM, CDR2 ANQGSEA. The CDR3 loop is CSVDITGENTIYF. DNA for the CDR3: TGCAGCGTCGACATAACAGGGGAAAACACCATATATTTT.

The chain joins TRBV5-1 to TRBJ2-1, with 7 bases aligning to TRBD1. Germline values: CDR1 SGHRS, CDR2 YFSETQ. CDR3 length: 13 amino acids. V shed 4 bases, J shed 7 bases, and the junction held 5 bases outside the gene matches. The CDR3 DNA follows: TGCGCCAGCAGCACAATACAGGGGAATGAGCAGTTCTTC. It specifies CASSTIQGNEQFF.

This chain connects TRBV14 to TRBJ2-2, with D uncertain. Per germline, CDR1 SGHDN and CDR2 FVKESK. V was pared by 1 base and J by 4 bases, with 13 bases between. The CDR3 is made up of 16 amino acids. For the CDR3, the DNA is TGTGCCAGCAGCCAAGGAGGTTCTTTTGTCACCGGGGAGCTGTTTTTT. Residues: CASSQGGSFVTGELFF.

The gene calls are TRBV25-1 and TRBJ1-5; 7 bases fit TRBD1. V lost 4 bases, J lost 1 base, and 1 base stayed unmatched. The CDR3 contains 14 residues. Germline V lookup: CDR1 MGHDK, CDR2 SYGVNS. This CDR3 is CASSGGQSNQPQHF. For the CDR3, the DNA is TGTGCCAGCAGTGGGGGACAGAGCAATCAGCCCCAGCATTTT.

The V call is TRBV5-6, the J call TRBJ2-7; 8 positions match TRBD2. Germline V gene data show CDR1 as SGHDT and CDR2 as YYEEEE. CDR3 length equals 14 residues. The J segment lost 3 bases and the V segment lost 4 bases, leaving 6 bases of the junction unmatched. In nucleotides, the CDR3 is TGTGCCAGCAGCGTCGGGGGGGCCCGCTACGAGCAGTACTTC. Translated: CASSVGGARYEQYF.